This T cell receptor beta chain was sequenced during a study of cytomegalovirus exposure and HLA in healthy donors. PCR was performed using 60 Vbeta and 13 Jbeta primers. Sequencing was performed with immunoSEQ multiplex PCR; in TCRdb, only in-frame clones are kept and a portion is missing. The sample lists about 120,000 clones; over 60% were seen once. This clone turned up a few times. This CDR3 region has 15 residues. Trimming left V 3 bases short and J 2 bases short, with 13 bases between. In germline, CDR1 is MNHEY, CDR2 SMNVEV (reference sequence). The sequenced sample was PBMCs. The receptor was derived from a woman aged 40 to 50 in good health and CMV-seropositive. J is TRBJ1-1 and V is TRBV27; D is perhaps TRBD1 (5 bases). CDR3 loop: CASSLVWGSNTEAFF. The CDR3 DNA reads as TGTGCCAGCAGTTTGGTATGGGGCTCCAACACTGAAGCTTTCTTT.